These T cell receptor beta chains were read from a single sample in a study of CD8 T cells in ankylosing spondylitis. TCRdb re-called the 5' RACE reads with MiXCR, one entry per CDR3 protein. The sample lists a few hundred thousand distinct CDR3 sequences, about 18% occurring once. Material for sequencing was blood, either unsorted or a sorted T cell fraction (not recorded which). The receptors derive from a male donor with ankylosing spondylitis or in good health (not recorded which). CDR3s leave out the opening cysteine and the closing phenylalanine or tryptophan. The size entry is marked missing in some rows and otherwise reads once, few, many or a size class.

CDR3 length: 13
clone size: NA
V gene: TRBV9
CDR3 protein: ASSLQGFGTDTQY

CDR3 length: 17
clone size: NA
V gene: TRBV15
CDR3 protein: ATSRVGLAGGSPDNEQF

CDR3 length: 15
clone size: many
V gene: TRBV5-1
CDR3 protein: ASSLGISGWTYNEQF

CDR3 length: 12
clone size: NA
V gene: TRBV12-3/TRBV12-4
CDR3 protein: ASSTGGLVDTQY

CDR3 length: 14
clone size: NA
V gene: TRBV27
CDR3 protein: ASSSGTSGGSDTQY

CDR3 length: 14
clone size: few
V gene: TRBV7-9
CDR3 protein: ASSASGTPLYNEQF

CDR3 length: 13
clone size: NA
V gene: TRBV20-1
CDR3 protein: SALASGYYSYEQY

CDR3 length: 15
clone size: NA
V gene: TRBV27
CDR3 protein: ASSLGGRPLNTGELF

CDR3 length: 11
clone size: NA
V gene: TRBV7-9
CDR3 protein: ASSLENWDTQY

CDR3 length: 12
clone size: few
V gene: TRBV7-9
CDR3 protein: ASSPEVSYNEQF

CDR3 length: 13
clone size: few
V gene: TRBV27
CDR3 protein: ASSTGGYSTYEQY

CDR3 length: 13
clone size: NA
V gene: TRBV7-9
CDR3 protein: ASSSHGNSYNEQF

CDR3 length: 13
clone size: NA
V gene: TRBV28
CDR3 protein: ASSSYRGNTGELF

CDR3 length: 12
clone size: NA
V gene: TRBV7-2
CDR3 protein: ASSSNFLNTEAF

CDR3 length: 11
clone size: few
V gene: TRBV29-1
CDR3 protein: SVERGTPYEQY

CDR3 length: 16
clone size: NA
V gene: TRBV5-1
CDR3 protein: ASSSGTSGTYNGETQY

CDR3 length: 15
clone size: many
V gene: TRBV6-5
CDR3 protein: ASSNHFRTGVPGELF

CDR3 length: 12
clone size: few
V gene: TRBV20-1
CDR3 protein: SQSGTGGYNEQF

CDR3 length: 14
clone size: NA
V gene: TRBV11-2
CDR3 protein: ASSSILDSWEYEQY

CDR3 length: 13
clone size: NA
V gene: TRBV6-5
CDR3 protein: ASSYTGQFGTEAF

CDR3 length: 14
clone size: few
V gene: TRBV20-1
CDR3 protein: SARGDGAGRTDTQY

CDR3 length: 16
clone size: few
V gene: TRBV11-2
CDR3 protein: ASSLDGEGHRRNYGYT

CDR3 length: 12
clone size: NA
V gene: TRBV25-1
CDR3 protein: ASSVGEAYNEQF

CDR3 length: 13
clone size: few
V gene: TRBV27
CDR3 protein: ASSSSGGIHEKLF

CDR3 length: 13
clone size: NA
V gene: TRBV27
CDR3 protein: ASKSHSATNEKLF

CDR3 length: 10
clone size: few
V gene: TRBV7-6
CDR3 protein: ASSSEGETQY

CDR3 length: 11
clone size: NA
V gene: TRBV11-2
CDR3 protein: ASMGEGVYEQY

CDR3 length: 11
clone size: NA
V gene: TRBV9
CDR3 protein: ASSVSSAYEQY

CDR3 length: 15
clone size: NA
V gene: TRBV5-1
CDR3 protein: ASSLEEGFIPHNEQF

CDR3 length: 13
clone size: few
V gene: TRBV6-1
CDR3 protein: ASSRLAGVDETQY

CDR3 length: 12
clone size: NA
V gene: TRBV7-9
CDR3 protein: ASSLFLSTDTQY

CDR3 length: 12
clone size: NA
V gene: TRBV9
CDR3 protein: ASSVGRLNQPQH

CDR3 length: 15
clone size: NA
V gene: TRBV6-1
CDR3 protein: ASSEVRGGESPDTQY

CDR3 length: 14
clone size: NA
V gene: TRBV29-1
CDR3 protein: SVDGPGQGASDTQY

CDR3 length: 10
clone size: NA
V gene: TRBV18
CDR3 protein: ASLEEGNEQF

CDR3 length: 14
clone size: NA
V gene: TRBV4-1
CDR3 protein: ASSQLGLAGGYEQF

CDR3 length: 14
clone size: few
V gene: TRBV4-3
CDR3 protein: ASSQDWGPLGNEQF

CDR3 length: 13
clone size: NA
V gene: TRBV6-5
CDR3 protein: ASSYRLGGNSPLH

CDR3 length: 17
clone size: NA
V gene: TRBV5-1
CDR3 protein: ASSLMAPLSGATYNEQF

CDR3 length: 16
clone size: NA
V gene: TRBV11-2
CDR3 protein: ASSLGRLAGVASYEQY

CDR3 length: 12
clone size: NA
V gene: TRBV24-1
CDR3 protein: ATSAGTSGLEQF

CDR3 length: 9
clone size: many
V gene: TRBV29-1
CDR3 protein: SVVGVKWAF

CDR3 length: 12
clone size: few
V gene: TRBV29-1
CDR3 protein: SVEQGGHYNEQF

CDR3 length: 15
clone size: few
V gene: TRBV7-9
CDR3 protein: ASSPPGLAGGNTEAF

CDR3 length: 9
clone size: NA
V gene: TRBV27
CDR3 protein: ASRTSYEQY

CDR3 length: 11
clone size: few
V gene: TRBV15
CDR3 protein: ATSRALAGWKF

CDR3 length: 14
clone size: few
V gene: TRBV6-1
CDR3 protein: ASRPGLAGGDNEQF

CDR3 length: 12
clone size: NA
V gene: TRBV27
CDR3 protein: ASSMRHGQETQY

CDR3 length: 13
clone size: few
V gene: TRBV29-1
CDR3 protein: SVEVEGTVSYGYT

CDR3 length: 14
clone size: few
V gene: TRBV5-5
CDR3 protein: ASSSLSGEFSYEQY

CDR3 length: 12
clone size: NA
V gene: TRBV7-2
CDR3 protein: ASSPRYPGHEQF